Shown below are 24 T cell receptor beta chains from a single sample sequenced in a study of blood T cell repertoires in COVID-19. Some clones are missing from TCRdb's copy, which holds only in-frame ones; the method was immunoSEQ multiplex PCR. The data hold 250,000 to 300,000 clones, with around nine tenths observed a single time. Sample: peripheral blood. The receptors here all came from a woman between 65 and 79 years old with COVID-19, enrolled during active disease.

CDR3 nucleotides: TGTGCCTGGAATACGGACAGCCTCGGGTCTGAAGCTTTCTTT. It yields the protein CAWNTDSLGSEAFF. This chain joins TRBV30 and TRBJ1-1; the D gene is possibly TRBD1 (6 bases). The CDR3 is 14 amino acids. Trimming removed 4 bases at V and 6 bases at J, with 18 bases between. The germline gives CDR1 GTSNPN, CDR2 SVGIG (reference sequence).

The chain carries TRBV13 and TRBJ2-5; 10 nucleotides agree with TRBD1. V dropped 4 bases and J dropped 5; count of bases not matched to a gene: 10. Germline CDR1 is PRHDT and CDR2 is FYEKMQ (reference sequence). The CDR3 covers 16 residues. The CDR3 loop reads CASSSRQGARGETQYF. In DNA, the CDR3 is TGTGCCAGCAGCTCCCGACAGGGGGCTCGTGGGGAGACCCAGTACTTC. Full variable domain (missing parts from reference TRBV13 and TRBJ2-5): AAGVIQSPRHLIKEKRETATLKCYPIPRHDTVYWYQQGPGQDPQFLISFYEKMQSDKGSIPDRFSAQQFSDYHSELNMSSLELGDSALYFCASSSRQGARGETQYFGPGTRLLVL.

The V and J genes are TRBV7-8 and TRBJ1-5; maybe TRBD1 (6 bases). Germline assignment: CDR1 SGHVS and CDR2 FQNEAQ. Trimming took off 5 bases at V and 5 bases at J, with 16 bases between the two ends. The CDR3 has 15 residues. CDR3 nucleotide sequence: TGTGCCAGCAGCCTCCGGGACACAGGCCATCAGCCCCAGCATTTT. Translation gives CASSLRDTGHQPQHF.

This clone has only one observation. The chain combines TRBV7-8 with TRBJ2-1; 9 nucleotides agree with TRBD1. The V and J ends lost 4 bases and 5 bases, in that order; junction bases with no gene match: 6. Germline loops: CDR1 SGHVS, CDR2 FQNEAQ. The CDR3 loop spans 15 amino acids. CDR3 DNA: TGTGCCAGCAGCTCTAGGGACAGGGTCCACAATGAGCAGTTCTTC. Translated: CASSSRDRVHNEQFF.

There are a few counts of this clone. V usage is TRBV6-1 and J usage is TRBJ1-2; D gene uncertain. Germline V lookup: CDR1 MNHNS, CDR2 SASEGT. This CDR3 is 16 amino acids long. V lost 1 base and J lost 2, with 14 bases in between. The CDR3 is CASSEVLRRRNYGYTF. CDR3 DNA: TGTGCCAGCAGTGAAGTACTTCGACGGAGGAACTATGGCTACACCTTC.

The rearrangement uses TRBV7-9 and TRBJ1-5, with 9 nucleotides matching TRBD1. This CDR3 has 18 residues. V lost 0 bases to trimming and J lost 0 bases; unmatched junction nucleotides: 6. Germline CDR1 reads SEHNR; CDR2 reads FQNEAQ (reference sequence). The CDR3 here is CASSLARQGGISNQPQHF. In DNA form, the CDR3 reads TGTGCCAGCAGCTTAGCCCGACAGGGGGGTATTAGCAATCAGCCCCAGCATTTT.

The chain is built from TRBV6-1 and TRBJ2-3; 14 bases are a match to TRBD2. Germline loops: CDR1 MNHNS, CDR2 SASEGT. The CDR3 loop spans 17 amino acids. Losses at the gene ends were 4 bases for V and 3 bases for J; bases not matched to a gene: 6. CDR3 in amino acids: CASSGLAGGQATDTQYF. The DNA for the CDR3 is TGTGCCAGCAGTGGACTAGCGGGAGGGCAGGCTACAGATACGCAGTATTTT.

This clone was counted many times. The chain uses TRBV7-2 and TRBJ2-7; a weak D match, TRBD2 (5 bases). The germline V and J ends were trimmed by 2 bases and 4 bases, with 15 bases remaining between them. The CDR3 consists of 15 residues. Germline V gene data show CDR1 as SGHTA and CDR2 as FQGNSA. CDR3 in DNA: TGTGCCAGCAGCTTAAATCGGGCTAGCAGGTACGAGCAGTACTTC. Translated, it gives CASSLNRASRYEQYF.

The CDR3 reads CASSLVDTLYNEQFF. DNA of the CDR3: TGTGCCAGCAGCTTAGTTGACACCTTGTACAATGAGCAGTTCTTC. The rearrangement uses TRBV11-2 and TRBJ2-1, with D unresolved. Germline assignment: CDR1 SGHAT and CDR2 FQNNGV. V was pared by 1 base and J by 4 bases, with 11 bases between. The CDR3 is 15 amino acids.

The chain couples TRBV7-2 to TRBJ2-7; 11 bases align to TRBD2. CDR1 and CDR2 from the germline V gene are SGHTA and FQGNSA. J lost 4 bases, V lost 1 base, and 12 bases had no gene match. The CDR3 contains 18 residues. The CDR3 DNA sequence: TGTGCCAGCAGCTTAGTGGGGGGAAAGACTAGCGGGACGTACGAGCAGTACTTC. This sequence encodes CASSLVGGKTSGTYEQYF. Full variable domain (outside the CDR3, taken from reference TRBV7-2 and TRBJ2-7): GAGVSQSPSNKVTEKGKDVELRCDPISGHTALYWYRQSLGQGLEFLIYFQGNSAPDKSGLPSDRFSAERTGGSVSTLTIQRTQQEDSAVYLCASSLVGGKTSGTYEQYFGPGTRLTVT.

The V and J genes are TRBV2 and TRBJ2-5; D possibly corresponds to TRBD1 (6 bases). This CDR3 region has 13 residues. Germline V gene data show CDR1 as SNHLY and CDR2 as FYNNEI. The germline V and J ends were trimmed by 8 bases and 5 bases, with 15 bases remaining between them. CDR3: CASAGQMYETQYF. The CDR3 nucleotides read TGTGCCAGCGCCGGACAGATGTATGAGACCCAGTACTTC.

J is TRBJ1-5 and V is TRBV19; 9 bases are a match to TRBD1. In germline, CDR1 is LNHDA, CDR2 SQIVND (reference sequence). Trimming at V came to 4 bases and at J to 4 bases, leaving 5 bases not matched to a gene. The CDR3 contains 15 residues. The CDR3 loop is CASSTGQGSNQPQHF. Written as DNA, the CDR3 is TGTGCCAGTAGTACCGGACAGGGGAGTAATCAGCCCCAGCATTTT.

This chain connects TRBV9 to TRBJ2-3; 8 bases map to TRBD2. Germline V lookup: CDR1 SGDLS, CDR2 YYNGEE. The CDR3 spans 16 residues. J gave up 8 bases and V 6 bases, and 17 bases lay outside the gene matches. The CDR3 nucleotides are TGTGCCAGCACCCCAGGTAGCGGGATGAGTACGGGTACGCAGTATTTT. It specifies CASTPGSGMSTGTQYF.

The chain employs TRBV4-3 and TRBJ1-1, with no clear D. This CDR3 contains 14 residues. Trimming cost V 1 base and J 2 bases, with 8 bases left between them. The germline gives CDR1 LGHNA, CDR2 YSLEER. This chain's CDR3 is CASSQVSGNTEAFF. CDR3 nucleotides: TGCGCCAGCAGCCAAGTTTCGGGTAACACTGAAGCTTTCTTT.

V gene TRBV9 combines with J gene TRBJ2-1, with a possible D match to TRBD1 (6 bases). The CDR3 covers 14 residues. CDR1 is SGDLS, CDR2 YYNGEE, per germline. Trimming took off 7 bases at V and 7 bases at J, with 18 bases between the two ends. CDR3 in DNA: TGTGCCAGCCAAAGGGGGTACACCACGAATGAGCAGTTCTTC. Translating it yields CASQRGYTTNEQFF.

The chain links TRBV18 to TRBJ2-7; the D is unclear. CDR1 is KGHSH, CDR2 LQKENI, per germline. V was pared by 3 bases and J by 2 bases, with 17 bases between. The CDR3 covers 16 residues. DNA for the CDR3: TGTGCCAGCTCACCTGGAGTAGTTCAGAGCGCCTACGAGCAGTACTTC. This gives the protein CASSPGVVQSAYEQYF.

The chain links TRBV5-1 to TRBJ1-6; 11 nucleotides line up with TRBD1. Germline-derived CDR1 and CDR2 are SGHRS and YFSETQ. The junction had 11 bases not matched to a gene; V was cut back by 2 bases and J by 4 bases. The CDR3 consists of 19 residues. The CDR3 here is CASSLAGTGGQTYNSPLHF. The CDR3, as DNA: TGCGCCAGCAGCTTAGCCGGGACAGGGGGTCAGACATATAATTCACCCCTCCACTTT.

The chain carries TRBV19 and TRBJ1-1; possibly TRBD1 for D (6 bases). The length of the CDR3 is 14 residues. The V and J ends lost 3 bases and 0 bases respectively, with 8 bases between them. The germline V gene has CDR1 LNHDA and CDR2 SQIVND (reference sequence). For the CDR3, the DNA is TGTGCCAGTAGTATCGGACAGATGAACACTGAAGCTTTCTTT. Protein sequence: CASSIGQMNTEAFF.

In this sample, this clone turned up a few times. The chain is built from TRBV24-1 and TRBJ1-2, with D tentatively TRBD1 (5 bases). This CDR3 spans 15 amino acids. Trimming stripped 4 bases from V and 7 bases from J, with 18 bases between. Germline CDR1 is KGHDR and CDR2 is SFDVKD. The CDR3 DNA is TGTGCCACCAGTGAGGGGGGACGCGGTCTAATTGGCTACACCTTC. Residues: CATSEGGRGLIGYTF.

Only a few counts were recorded for this clone. The DNA for the CDR3 is TGTGCCAGCATGTCGGCAGGGGGCATCGAGCAGTACTTC. It yields the protein CASMSAGGIEQYF. This chain joins TRBV6-5 and TRBJ2-7; 8 nucleotides line up with TRBD1. There are 13 residues in the CDR3. Trimming at V came to 7 bases and at J to 6 bases, leaving 8 bases not matched to a gene. The V gene's germline CDR1 is MNHEY and CDR2 SVGAGI.

The chain has TRBV4-2 and TRBJ2-4; maybe TRBD1 (6 bases). V was clipped by 0 bases and J by 9 bases, with 15 bases between them. The CDR3 is made up of 15 amino acids. Looked up from germline, CDR1 is LGHNA and CDR2 is YNFKEQ. CDR3 nucleotides: TGTGCCAGCAGCCAAGATTGGCGGAGAGGGGGCATTCAGTACTTC. This encodes CASSQDWRRGGIQYF.

The chain recombines TRBV10-1 with TRBJ2-3; TRBD2 aligns across 13 bases. CDR1 is WNHNN, CDR2 SYGVQD, per germline (reference sequence). This CDR3 region has 16 residues. Trimming cost V 9 bases and J 6 bases; bases outside gene matches: 12. The CDR3 sequence: CASDTSGREILDTQYF. CDR3 DNA: TGCGCCAGTGACACTAGCGGGAGGGAAATTCTGGATACGCAGTATTTT.

CDR3 bases: TGCGCCAGCAGCTTCGGGACAGATAATGAAAAACTGTTTTTT. Translating gives CASSFGTDNEKLFF. The chain couples TRBV5-1 to TRBJ1-4, with TRBD1 matching over 7 bases. J lost 4 bases, V lost 2 bases, and 2 bases had no gene match. This CDR3 contains 14 residues. The germline gives CDR1 SGHRS, CDR2 YFSETQ. Full variable domain (missing parts from reference TRBV5-1 and TRBJ1-4): KAGVTQTPRYLIKTRGQQVTLSCSPISGHRSVSWYQQTPGQGLQFLFEYFSETQRNKGNFPGRFSGRQFSNSRSEMNVSTLELGDSALYLCASSFGTDNEKLFFGSGTQLSVL.

The CDR3 nucleotides are TGTGCCAGCAGTTATACTCCCGGGGTATTGGCTTTCTTT. Translating gives CASSYTPGVLAFF. This chain uses TRBV6-5 with TRBJ1-1; D is undetermined. Deletions cut 3 bases from V and 11 bases from J, with 16 bases between. The CDR3 contains 13 residues. Germline V lookup: CDR1 MNHEY, CDR2 SVGAGI.